The 16 T cell receptor beta chains below come from one sample, sequenced in a study of cytomegalovirus exposure and HLA in healthy donors. A multiplex PCR was run with 60 Vbeta primers and 13 Jbeta primers. Profiling relied on immunoSEQ multiplex PCR, and the TCRdb table lists in-frame clones only, not all of them. Of about 150,000 clones listed, about 75% are singletons. Sequences were obtained from PBMCs. Receptors originate from a male donor in good health and CMV-seronegative.

The chain carries TRBV6-5 and TRBJ2-3; possibly TRBD1 for D (7 bases). Germline values: CDR1 MNHEY, CDR2 SVGAGI. This CDR3 comprises 16 residues. The V and J ends lost 0 bases and 7 bases respectively, with 17 bases between them. The CDR3 protein is CASSYSRRGPLYTQYF. The DNA for the CDR3 is TGTGCCAGCAGTTACTCGAGGAGGGGGCCATTATATACGCAGTATTTT.

The chain combines TRBV6-5 with TRBJ1-2, with a weak D call TRBD1 (6 bases). V was trimmed by 6 bases and J by 4 bases, leaving 15 bases between them. The CDR3 loop spans 14 amino acids. Germline assignment: CDR1 MNHEY and CDR2 SVGAGI. The CDR3 loop reads CASRNGGRRYGYTF. The CDR3 DNA reads TGTGCCAGCAGAAACGGGGGGCGCCGCTATGGCTACACCTTC.

This clone came up once. This chain links TRBV19 with TRBJ1-5, with a tentative D call TRBD1 (5 bases). In germline, CDR1 is LNHDA, CDR2 SQIVND (reference sequence). The CDR3 is 16 residues long. V lost 6 bases to trimming and J lost 7 bases, with 22 bases between them. DNA of the CDR3: TGTGCCAGTAGCTATTCCGACAGAAATCGAGGACAGCCCCAGCATTTT. Translating it yields CASSYSDRNRGQPQHF. Together with reference TRBV19 and TRBJ1-5, the CDR3 gives the full variable domain: DGGITQSPKYLFRKEGQNVTLSCEQNLNHDAMYWYRQDPGQGLRLIYYSQIVNDFQKGDIAEGYSVSREKKESFPLTVTSAQKNPTAFYLCASSYSDRNRGQPQHFGDGTRLSIL.

The V and J genes are TRBV7-2 and TRBJ1-2, with 9 bases aligning to TRBD1. Per the germline V gene, CDR1 is SGHTA and CDR2 is FQGNSA. CDR3 length: 13 amino acids. The trim removed 5 bases at V and 8 bases at J, leaving 6 bases unmatched. This CDR3 reads CASSPRTGEGYTF. The CDR3 DNA reads TGTGCCAGCAGCCCACGGACAGGGGAAGGCTACACCTTC.

The chain joins TRBV29-1 to TRBJ2-1, with D hard to call. This CDR3 is built from 12 residues. The ends were cut back, 4 bases at V and 5 bases at J, with 9 bases in the middle. Germline V gives CDR1 SQVTM, CDR2 ANQGSEA. CDR3 amino acids: CSVAAQNNEQFF. CDR3 bases: TGCAGCGTTGCTGCCCAGAACAATGAGCAGTTCTTC.

The chain carries TRBV11-3 and TRBJ2-3; TRBD1 matches at 7 bases. V lost 5 bases to trimming and J lost 1 base; unmatched junction nucleotides: 9. Germline-derived CDR1 and CDR2 are SGHNT and YENEEA. The CDR3 is made up of 16 amino acids. The CDR3 region is CASSLGAGGGTDTQYF. DNA of the CDR3: TGTGCCAGCAGCCTAGGGGCAGGGGGAGGCACAGATACGCAGTATTTT.

The CDR3 region has the DNA TGTGCCAGCAGTCCAACTGGGGGGTTCGCCTACGAGCAGTACTTC. Translated, it gives CASSPTGGFAYEQYF. The V call is TRBV27, the J call TRBJ2-7, with D tentatively TRBD2 (6 bases). Germline assignment: CDR1 MNHEY and CDR2 SMNVEV (reference sequence). The CDR3 has 15 amino acids. Trimming cost V 5 bases and J 2 bases, with 16 bases left between them.

As regards this clone: Other nucleotide sequences from this sample produce the same CDR3. The V call is TRBV7-9, the J call TRBJ2-6; 8 bases fit TRBD1. V lost 1 base to trimming and J lost 0 bases; unmatched junction nucleotides: 2. Germline V gene data show CDR1 as SEHNR and CDR2 as FQNEAQ (reference sequence). The CDR3 sequence is 17 residues long. The CDR3 DNA follows: TGTGCCAGCAGCTTAGGGACAGGGTCCTCTGGGGCCAACGTCCTGACTTTC. Its protein product is CASSLGTGSSGANVLTF.

The chain carries TRBV5-1 and TRBJ2-1; TRBD2 agrees at 8 bases. Germline V gene sequence: CDR1 SGHRS, CDR2 YFSETQ. The CDR3 runs 14 residues. Losses at the gene ends were 4 bases for V and 15 bases for J; bases not matched to a gene: 15. CDR3 nucleotide sequence: TGCGCCAGCAGCCCCTCTACTAGCGGAGTTAATGGGTTCTTC. Translating it yields CASSPSTSGVNGFF.

The J gene is TRBJ2-1, the V gene TRBV5-1; 7 bases are shared with TRBD1. Per germline, CDR1 SGHRS and CDR2 YFSETQ. CDR3 size: 16 residues. Trimming removed 1 base from V and 2 bases from J; junction bases left unmatched: 6. The DNA for the CDR3 is TGCGCCAGCAGCTTGCGAACAGGGGTGGCCTACAATGAGCAGTTCTTC. Translating gives CASSLRTGVAYNEQFF.

The rearrangement uses TRBV20-1 and TRBJ2-1; D gene unclear. The germline CDR1 and CDR2 sequences are DFQATT and SNEGSKA (reference sequence). The CDR3 loop spans 11 amino acids. V was clipped by 6 bases and J by 12 bases, with 15 bases between them. The CDR3 region is CSALVPPGQFF. CDR3 coding DNA: TGCAGTGCGTTAGTTCCCCCTGGGCAGTTCTTC.

CDR3 DNA: TGTGCCAGCAGCGTAATGAACAGGGGCAATGAGCAGTTCTTC. The encoded protein is CASSVMNRGNEQFF. The rearrangement links TRBV9 to TRBJ2-1; TRBD1 agrees at 7 bases. The CDR3 length is 14 residues. V lost 1 base and J lost 6; bases outside the gene matches: 4. Per the germline V gene, CDR1 is SGDLS and CDR2 is YYNGEE.

Notes on this clone: At one end, the junction sequence differs from germline, possibly due to a read error. The chain is built from TRBV7-9 and TRBJ2-7, with D perhaps matching TRBD1 (5 bases). This CDR3 contains 13 residues. The germline CDR1 and CDR2 sequences are SEHNR and FQNEAQ (reference sequence). The CDR3 DNA reads as TGTTCCAGCAGCTTACGACAGATGGGCGAGCAGTACTTC. Its translation is CSSSLRQMGEQYF.

In its sample, this clone was seen once. J is TRBJ1-1 and V is TRBV6-5; 8 bases fit TRBD1. Germline V gene data show CDR1 as MNHEY and CDR2 as SVGAGI. J was trimmed by 4 bases and V by 6 bases; bases with no gene match: 4. The CDR3 extends over 13 amino acids. The CDR3 DNA reads as TGTGCCAGCAGGCAGGGGGCAGGCACTGAAGCTTTCTTT. Protein sequence: CASRQGAGTEAFF.

This clone was found a few times. The V and J genes are TRBV5-6 and TRBJ1-2; D possibly corresponds to TRBD1 (6 bases). Trimming shortened V by 0 bases and J by 4 bases, and 10 bases separated the two germline ends. The CDR3 extends over 14 amino acids. Germline lookup yields CDR1 SGHDT and CDR2 YYEEEE. For the CDR3, the DNA is TGTGCCAGCAGCTTGGCTCCGGACAGCTATGGCTACACCTTC. Its translation: CASSLAPDSYGYTF.

This chain links TRBV27 with TRBJ2-5; 7 positions agree with TRBD1. The CDR3 consists of 14 residues. Trimming took 4 bases from V and 5 from J; bases not matched to a gene: 7. Germline V gene sequence: CDR1 MNHEY, CDR2 SMNVEV (reference sequence). The CDR3 nucleotides are TGTGCCAGCAGTTCGCGACAGGGACGGGAGACCCAGTACTTC. Its protein is CASSSRQGRETQYF.